Sequencing of this T cell receptor beta chain was carried out in a study of blood T cell repertoires in COVID-19. Only one count was recorded for this clone. Cohort 3 donors were reported recovered after two negative PCRs, clearance, or symptom resolution. The CDR3 runs 15 residues. The V and J ends lost 1 base and 3 bases respectively, with 13 bases between them. The germline gives CDR1 MGHRA, CDR2 YSYEKL. In the study's own analysis: Nucleated cell counts were estimated from reference gene primer amplification. Produced via immunoSEQ multiplex PCR; TCRdb's table is partial and in-frame only. V and J calls and clone size are given by that table; D and trimming were obtained from the DNA. The data show about 170,000 clones, around 91% seen once.

Sequencing input: PBMCs or T cells enriched from blood (not recorded which). The chain is built from TRBV4-1 and TRBJ2-7; possible D gene TRBD2, 6 bases. The receptor was isolated from a woman between 18 and 29 years old who had recovered from COVID-19. DNA of the CDR3: TGCGCCAGCAGCCAAGCGACTAGTCTCAACTACGAGCAGTACTTC. It yields the protein CASSQATSLNYEQYF.